The T cell receptor beta chain described here comes from a study of blood T cell repertoires in COVID-19. V was cut by 7 bases and J by 2 bases, with 3 bases left in between. Germline-derived CDR1 and CDR2 are MNHEY and SMNVEV (reference sequence). There are 11 residues in the CDR3. In the original analysis: Amplifying reference gene primers gave estimates of nucleated cell counts. Generated by immunoSEQ multiplex PCR, the TCRdb table keeps only in-frame clones and is missing some. Clonal size and the V and J genes are those of that table, whereas D and trimming came from the DNA. Of 200,000 to 250,000 clones listed, almost 85% are singletons.

This sequence was found in a woman in her 50s with active or convalescent COVID-19. The sequenced material came from peripheral blood. The rearrangement joins TRBV27 to TRBJ1-3; D ambiguous. This chain's CDR3 is CASIAGNTIYF. The DNA of the CDR3 is TGTGCCAGCATAGCTGGAAACACCATATATTTT.